Presented here are 15 T cell receptor beta chains from one specimen sequenced in a study of spatial heterogeneity in lung cancer. Noted time point: sample taken at primary tumor resection. Study-wide findings and caveats: Expanded alpha and beta TCR counts within tumors tracked tumor mutation counts.

TCRdb used MiXCR to reprocess the 5' RACE reads, holding one entry per CDR3 protein. Among 9,000 to 13,000 distinct CDR3 sequences listed, 9.5% to 15% were seen once. These receptors are not linked to any known antigen. The sequenced sample was lung tumor tissue, obtained at surgery. The receptors come from a male donor with early-stage non-small cell lung cancer.

This clonotype has at least ten counts. This beta chain was picked up by a library intended for alpha chains and is off target, so its count carries little meaning. The CDR3 reads CASSRYQGENLPGELFF. In DNA form, the CDR3 reads TGCGCCAGCAGCCGGTACCAGGGGGAGAACCTGCCCGGGGAGCTGTTTTTT. The genes are TRBV4-3 and TRBJ2-2; 7 nucleotides align to TRBD1. This CDR3 has 17 residues. The germline CDR1 and CDR2 sequences are LGHNA and YSLEER. V gave up 4 bases and J gave up 6 bases; unmatched junction bases: 14.

This clonotype was recorded many times. Because the library targeted alpha chains, this beta chain is an off-target read whose size means little. V and J are TRBV7-3 and TRBJ2-2, with 10 bases fitting TRBD2. The CDR3 runs 16 residues. Germline V gives CDR1 SGHTA, CDR2 FQGTGA. The V and J ends lost 5 bases and 4 bases, in that order; junction bases with no gene match: 7. CDR3 nucleotides: TGTGCCAGCAGCCCAACTAGCGGGGTTGGCACCGGGGAGCTGTTTTTT. Residues: CASSPTSGVGTGELFF. The whole variable domain, filled in from reference TRBV7-3 and TRBJ2-2, reads GAGVSQTPSNKVTEKGKYVELRCDPISGHTALYWYRQSLGQGPEFLIYFQGTGAADDSGLPNDRFFAVRPEGSVSTLKIQRTERGDSAVYLCASSPTSGVGTGELFFGEGSRLTVL.

This clonotype is deemed medium-sized (0.01 to 0.1%). For a library built for alpha chains, this beta chain is a stray read; little rests on its size. The chain has TRBV7-9 and TRBJ1-1; 12 positions match TRBD1. J lost 6 bases, V lost 5 bases, and 4 bases had no gene match. The CDR3 covers 14 residues. In germline, CDR1 is SEHNR, CDR2 FQNEAQ (reference sequence). The CDR3: CASSNRDRGPEAFF. DNA for the CDR3: TGTGCCAGCAGCAACCGGGACAGGGGGCCTGAAGCTTTCTTT.

This clonotype was observed at least ten times. This beta chain is a stray read from a library made for alpha chains; its abundance is not meaningful. The chain combines TRBV6-9 with TRBJ1-4, with D unresolved. CDR1 MNHGY and CDR2 SVAAGI come from the germline V gene. Trimming removed 8 bases from V and 0 bases from J, with 28 bases in between. The CDR3 sequence is 20 residues long. The CDR3 DNA is TGTGCCAGCCTCAAGAAACACCAACGTCCTCCCGTCTCAACTAATGAAAAACTGTTTTTT. Translated: CASLKKHQRPPVSTNEKLFF.

This clonotype has at least ten counts. The library was prepared for alpha chains; this beta chain is a stray read, so its frequency means little. This CDR3 is CSARDARSGNTEAFF. The CDR3 nucleotides are TGCAGTGCTAGAGATGCGAGGTCTGGGAACACTGAAGCTTTCTTT. This chain uses TRBV20-1 with TRBJ1-1; D is unresolved. CDR1 is DFQATT and CDR2 is SNEGSKA in the germline V gene (reference sequence). The CDR3 totals 15 residues. V lost 0 bases and J lost 1, with 12 bases in between.

This clonotype was counted ten times or more. This beta chain lies outside the target of a library built for alpha chains; its clone size means little. V gene TRBV18 combines with J gene TRBJ2-3; possible D gene TRBD2, 5 bases. Germline V lookup: CDR1 KGHSH, CDR2 LQKENI. V lost 3 bases and J 4 bases, leaving 5 bases between the germline ends. This CDR3 has 12 amino acids. For the CDR3, the DNA is TGTGCCAGCTCACCGAGGGCAGATACGCAGTATTTT. Encoded protein: CASSPRADTQYF.

This clonotype has at least ten counts. A library made for alpha chains picked up this beta chain off target, so its size means little. The CDR3 coding sequence is TGTGCCAGCAGTTTATGGGGGGCCACAGATACGCAGTATTTT. Encoded protein: CASSLWGATDTQYF. This chain connects TRBV27 to TRBJ2-3, with D perhaps given as TRBD1 or TRBD2 (6 bases each). V lost 1 base to trimming and J lost 2 bases, with 7 bases between them. The germline V gene encodes CDR1 MNHEY and CDR2 SMNVEV (reference sequence). The CDR3 spans 14 residues.

This clonotype has a count of ten or more. Because the library targeted alpha chains, this beta chain is an off-target read whose size means little. CDR3 nucleotides: TGTGCCAGCAGAATAGGGGGCCCCTCTGGGGCCAACGTCCTGACTTTC. This sequence encodes CASRIGGPSGANVLTF. The V call is TRBV6-5, the J call TRBJ2-6; TRBD1 matches 7 bases. This CDR3 spans 16 amino acids. The trim removed 6 bases at V and 0 bases at J, leaving 5 bases unmatched. Germline V lookup: CDR1 MNHEY, CDR2 SVGAGI.

This clonotype came up many times. This beta chain slipped into a library made for alpha chains as a stray read, so its size is not meaningful. This rearrangement joins TRBV18 to TRBJ1-1; D may be TRBD1 (5 bases). V was cut by 2 bases and J by 4 bases, with 17 bases left in between. This CDR3 spans 16 amino acids. Germline V gene lookup returns CDR1 KGHSH and CDR2 LQKENI. CDR3 nucleotides: TGTGCCAGCTCACCATATCCCCCCCAGGGCAGCACTGAAGCTTTCTTT. Protein sequence: CASSPYPPQGSTEAFF.

Of note for this clonotype: The size of this beta chain means little, since it is a stray read in a library made for alpha chains. The chain combines TRBV6-5 with TRBJ2-4; D possibly corresponds to TRBD2 (6 bases). This CDR3 spans 13 amino acids. V shed 6 bases and J shed 7 bases, with 13 bases lying between them. The germline V gene has CDR1 MNHEY and CDR2 SVGAGI. This CDR3 reads CASRRGGWNIQYF. The CDR3 DNA reads TGTGCCAGCAGGAGGGGAGGATGGAACATTCAGTACTTC.

This clonotype is large. The library was built for alpha chains, so this beta chain is an off-target read and its size means little. The rearrangement uses TRBV12-3 or TRBV12-4 and TRBJ1-1; D gene unclear. This CDR3 spans 14 amino acids. V was pared by 8 bases and J by 4 bases, with 17 bases between. The chain's CDR3 is CASSSQGSSTEAFF. The CDR3 DNA follows: TGTGCCAGCTCTTCGCAAGGGAGCAGCACTGAAGCTTTCTTT.

This clonotype is medium-sized within its sample. Little can be read into the size of this beta chain, an off-target read in a library designed for alpha chains. The chain couples TRBV7-2 to TRBJ1-4; D unresolved. CDR3 length equals 13 residues. Germline values: CDR1 SGHTA, CDR2 FQGNSA. V lost 1 base to trimming and J lost 5 bases, with 5 bases between them. The CDR3 nucleotides are TGTGCCAGCAGCTTAGAACTCAATGAAAAACTGTTTTTT. Translated, it gives CASSLELNEKLFF.

This clonotype was recorded many times. This beta chain is an unintended read in a library built for alpha chains; its size means little. The rearrangement joins TRBV7-9 to TRBJ2-3, with TRBD2 matching over 11 bases. Per germline, CDR1 SEHNR and CDR2 FQNEAQ (reference sequence). Losses at the gene ends were 5 bases for V and 2 bases for J; bases not matched to a gene: 15. The CDR3 extends over 19 amino acids. The CDR3 region has the DNA TGTGCCAGCAGCCCGGGACTAGCGGAGGGAAGCAGTGACACAGATACGCAGTATTTT. It encodes CASSPGLAEGSSDTDTQYF. Full variable domain (outside the CDR3, taken from reference TRBV7-9 and TRBJ2-3): DTGVSQNPRHKITKRGQNVTFRCDPISEHNRLYWYRQTLGQGPEFLTYFQNEAQLEKSRLLSDRFSAERPKGSFSTLEIQRTEQGDSAMYLCASSPGLAEGSSDTDTQYFGPGTRLTVL.

This clonotype was seen ten or more times. This beta chain is a stray sequence in a library constructed for alpha chains; its clone size is not meaningful. This chain joins TRBV19 and TRBJ1-2; the D gene is possibly TRBD1 (6 bases). V dropped 1 base and J dropped 6 bases, with 15 bases sitting between them. Germline CDR1 reads LNHDA; CDR2 reads SQIVND (reference sequence). This CDR3 has 15 amino acids. CDR3 region: CASSIGAGATDGYTF. The CDR3 nucleotides are TGTGCCAGTAGTATAGGTGCAGGGGCCACCGATGGCTACACCTTC.

This clonotype rates as medium-sized. This beta chain lies outside the target of a library built for alpha chains; its clone size means little. The J gene is TRBJ1-5, the V gene TRBV10-2; D gene ambiguous. Germline CDR1 is WSHSY and CDR2 is SAAADI. This CDR3 contains 15 residues. V lost 0 bases to trimming and J lost 5 bases, with 11 bases between them. As DNA, the CDR3 is TGCGCCAGCAGTGAGTCGACTGGGGAGGATCAGCCCCAGCATTTT. This encodes CASSESTGEDQPQHF.